These 5 T cell receptor beta chains share one sample of origin, sequenced in a study of Tregs in tolerant kidney transplant recipients. Generated by immunoSEQ multiplex PCR, the TCRdb table keeps only in-frame clones and is missing some. The table lists fewer than 40,000 clones, 82% of them singletons, with approximately 2.2% in the top ten. Which antigens these TCRs recognize remains unknown. Sequencing was carried out using Tregs from blood cultured with allogeneic cells. These receptors were obtained from a human donor in good health.

The V call is TRBV30, the J call TRBJ1-2, with TRBD1 matching over 12 bases. Germline values: CDR1 GTSNPN, CDR2 SVGIG (reference sequence). V was pared by 4 bases and J by 6 bases, with 9 bases of the junction left unmatched. The CDR3 length is 15 residues. The CDR3 sequence is CAWKGGDRGLHGYTF. The CDR3 nucleotides are TGTGCCTGGAAAGGGGGGGACAGGGGGCTGCATGGCTACACCTTC. The whole variable domain, remainder taken from reference TRBV30 and TRBJ1-2, is SQTIHQWPATLVQPVGSPLSLECTVEGTSNPNLYWYRQAAGRGLQLLFYSVGIGQISSEVPQNLSASRPQDRQFILSSKKLLLSDSGFYLCAWKGGDRGLHGYTFGSGTRLTVV.

This rearrangement joins TRBV11-3 to TRBJ2-7, with D tentatively TRBD1 (6 bases). V lost 5 bases and J lost 6, with 20 bases in between. The germline CDR1 and CDR2 sequences are SGHNT and YENEEA. CDR3 length: 15 residues. CDR3 loop: CASSPKGQPFIEQYF. DNA for the CDR3: TGTGCCAGCAGCCCCAAAGGACAGCCTTTTATCGAGCAGTACTTC.

V gene TRBV4-3 combines with J gene TRBJ1-2; 7 bases fit TRBD1. The germline gives CDR1 LGHNA, CDR2 YSLEER. The ends lost 2 bases at V and 6 bases at J; junction bases unmatched: 12. The CDR3 loop spans 16 amino acids. DNA for the CDR3: TGCGCCAGCAGCCAAAGGCTTTCGGGACAGCCAAATGGCTACACCTTC. This gives the protein CASSQRLSGQPNGYTF.

The chain uses TRBV27 and TRBJ2-7; TRBD2 matches at 7 bases. V was pared by 6 bases and J by 3 bases, with 5 bases of the junction left unmatched. CDR1 and CDR2 from the germline V gene are MNHEY and SMNVEV (reference sequence). This CDR3 contains 13 residues. The CDR3 reads CASSLTGGYEQYF. CDR3 DNA: TGTGCCAGCAGCCTGACGGGGGGCTACGAGCAGTACTTC.

The chain links TRBV7-9 to TRBJ1-1; 7 bases line up with TRBD1. This CDR3 region has 14 residues. J gave up 10 bases and V 3 bases, and 11 bases lay outside the gene matches. Germline CDR1 and CDR2: SEHNR and FQNEAQ (reference sequence). The CDR3 spells CASSFTGTASGAFF. The CDR3 DNA reads TGTGCCAGCAGCTTTACCGGGACAGCCTCCGGAGCTTTCTTT. Drawing the rest from reference TRBV7-9 and TRBJ1-1, the complete variable domain is DTGVSQNPRHKITKRGQNVTFRCDPISEHNRLYWYRQTLGQGPEFLTYFQNEAQLEKSRLLSDRFSAERPKGSFSTLEIQRTEQGDSAMYLCASSFTGTASGAFFGQGTRLTVV.